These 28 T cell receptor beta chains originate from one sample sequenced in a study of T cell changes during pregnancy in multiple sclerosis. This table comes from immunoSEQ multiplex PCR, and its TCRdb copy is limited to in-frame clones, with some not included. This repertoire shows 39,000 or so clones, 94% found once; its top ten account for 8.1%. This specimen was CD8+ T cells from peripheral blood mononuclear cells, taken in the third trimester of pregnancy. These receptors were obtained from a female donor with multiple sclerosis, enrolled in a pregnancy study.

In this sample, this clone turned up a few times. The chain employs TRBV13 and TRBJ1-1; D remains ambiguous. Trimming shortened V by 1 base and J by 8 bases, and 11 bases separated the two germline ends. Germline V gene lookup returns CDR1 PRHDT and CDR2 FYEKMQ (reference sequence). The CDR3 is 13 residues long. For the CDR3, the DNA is TGTGCCAGCAGCTTAGTAGGAGGGCCCGAAGCTTTCTTT. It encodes CASSLVGGPEAFF.

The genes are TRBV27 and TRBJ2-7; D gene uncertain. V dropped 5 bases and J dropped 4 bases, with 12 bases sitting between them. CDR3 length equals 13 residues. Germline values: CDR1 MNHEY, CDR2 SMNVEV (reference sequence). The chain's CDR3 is CASSPTPVYEQYF. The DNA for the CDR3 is TGTGCCAGCAGTCCCACTCCCGTTTACGAGCAGTACTTC.

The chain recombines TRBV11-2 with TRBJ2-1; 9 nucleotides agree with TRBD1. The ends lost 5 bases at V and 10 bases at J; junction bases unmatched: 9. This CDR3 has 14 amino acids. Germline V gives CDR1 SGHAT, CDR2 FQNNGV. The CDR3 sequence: CASSPGTGKVEQFF. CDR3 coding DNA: TGTGCCAGCAGCCCAGGGACAGGGAAAGTCGAGCAGTTCTTC.

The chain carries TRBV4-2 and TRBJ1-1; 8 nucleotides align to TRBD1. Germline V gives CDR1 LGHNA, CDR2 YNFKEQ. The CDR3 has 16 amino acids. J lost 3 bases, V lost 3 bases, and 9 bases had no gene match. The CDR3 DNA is TGTGCCAGCAGCCATCCCGACAGGGGAATGGACACTGAAGCTTTCTTT. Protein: CASSHPDRGMDTEAFF.

In nucleotides, the CDR3 is TGTGCCAGCAGTGGGGACAGGGGAGCCCCACGTCCCCTCTACGAGCAGTACTTC. As protein: CASSGDRGAPRPLYEQYF. The rearrangement links TRBV28 to TRBJ2-7; 10 bases agree with TRBD1. The CDR3 consists of 18 residues. Germline V gene lookup returns CDR1 MDHEN and CDR2 SYDVKM. V was pared by 5 bases and J by 3 bases, with 16 bases of the junction left unmatched.

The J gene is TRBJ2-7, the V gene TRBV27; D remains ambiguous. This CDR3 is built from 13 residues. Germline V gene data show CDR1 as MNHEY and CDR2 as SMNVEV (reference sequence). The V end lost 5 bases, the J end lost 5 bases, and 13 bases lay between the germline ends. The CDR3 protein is CASSARSHHEQYF. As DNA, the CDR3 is TGTGCCAGCAGTGCCAGGTCTCACCACGAGCAGTACTTC.

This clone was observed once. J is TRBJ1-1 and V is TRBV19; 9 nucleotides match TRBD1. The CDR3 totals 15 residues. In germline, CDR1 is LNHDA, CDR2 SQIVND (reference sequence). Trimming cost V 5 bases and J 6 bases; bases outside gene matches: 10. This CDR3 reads CASSSAGTGLAEAFF. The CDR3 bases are TGTGCCAGTAGTTCTGCCGGGACAGGGTTGGCTGAAGCTTTCTTT.

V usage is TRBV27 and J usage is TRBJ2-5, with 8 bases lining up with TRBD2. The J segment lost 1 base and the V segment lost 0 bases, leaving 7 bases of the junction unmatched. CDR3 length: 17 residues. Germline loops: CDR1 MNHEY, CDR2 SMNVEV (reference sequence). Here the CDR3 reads CASSLSSLAGFQETQYF. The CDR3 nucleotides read TGTGCCAGCAGTTTATCGTCTCTAGCGGGCTTCCAAGAGACCCAGTACTTC.

The CDR3 is CAVRGSYNEQFF. Written as DNA, the CDR3 is TGTGCCGTGCGGGGGTCCTACAATGAGCAGTTCTTC. The chain joins TRBV19 to TRBJ2-1, with 7 nucleotides matching TRBD2. The length of the CDR3 is 12 residues. Trimming cost V 11 bases and J 1 base; bases outside gene matches: 2. Germline lookup yields CDR1 LNHDA and CDR2 SQIVND (reference sequence).

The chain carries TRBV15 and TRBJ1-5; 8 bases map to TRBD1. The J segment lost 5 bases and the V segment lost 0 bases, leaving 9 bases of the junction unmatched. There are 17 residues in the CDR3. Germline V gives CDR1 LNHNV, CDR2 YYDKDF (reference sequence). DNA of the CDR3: TGTGCCACCAGCAGAGAGCCGAGACAGGGGATCGATCAGCCCCAGCATTTT. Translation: CATSREPRQGIDQPQHF.

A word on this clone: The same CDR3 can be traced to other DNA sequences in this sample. The CDR3, as DNA: TGTGCCAGTAGTATTGGGAGCTACGAGCAGTACTTC. Protein sequence: CASSIGSYEQYF. The chain employs TRBV19 and TRBJ2-7, with a possible D match to TRBD2 (5 bases). There are 12 residues in the CDR3. V was clipped by 3 bases and J by 3 bases, with 6 bases between them. CDR1 is LNHDA, CDR2 SQIVND, per germline (reference sequence).

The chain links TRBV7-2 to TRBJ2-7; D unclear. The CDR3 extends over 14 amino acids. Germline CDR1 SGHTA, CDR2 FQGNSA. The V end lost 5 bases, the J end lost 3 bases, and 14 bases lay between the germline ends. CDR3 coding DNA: TGTGCCAGCAGCCCTACCGGGTCGAGCTACGAGCAGTACTTC. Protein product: CASSPTGSSYEQYF.

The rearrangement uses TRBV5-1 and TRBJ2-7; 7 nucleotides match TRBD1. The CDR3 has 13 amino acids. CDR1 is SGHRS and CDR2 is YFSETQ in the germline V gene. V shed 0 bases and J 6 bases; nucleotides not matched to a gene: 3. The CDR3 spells CASSLGGGSEQYF. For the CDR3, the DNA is TGCGCCAGCAGCTTGGGAGGGGGCAGCGAGCAGTACTTC. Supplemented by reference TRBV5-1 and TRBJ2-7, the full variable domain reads KAGVTQTPRYLIKTRGQQVTLSCSPISGHRSVSWYQQTPGQGLQFLFEYFSETQRNKGNFPGRFSGRQFSNSRSEMNVSTLELGDSALYLCASSLGGGSEQYFGPGTRLTVT.

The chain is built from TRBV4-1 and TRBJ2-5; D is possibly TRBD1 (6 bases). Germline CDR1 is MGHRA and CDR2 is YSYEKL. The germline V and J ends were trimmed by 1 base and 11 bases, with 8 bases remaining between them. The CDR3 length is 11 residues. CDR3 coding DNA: TGCGCCAGCAGCCAAGGGACAGAGCAGTACTTC. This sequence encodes CASSQGTEQYF.

CDR3: CASSSGVLNTEAFF. In DNA, the CDR3 is TGCGCCAGCAGCTCAGGGGTCCTGAACACTGAAGCTTTCTTT. V gene TRBV4-1 combines with J gene TRBJ1-1; perhaps TRBD1 as D (6 bases). Trimming removed 5 bases from V and 0 bases from J, with 10 bases in between. In germline, CDR1 is MGHRA, CDR2 YSYEKL. There are 14 residues in the CDR3.

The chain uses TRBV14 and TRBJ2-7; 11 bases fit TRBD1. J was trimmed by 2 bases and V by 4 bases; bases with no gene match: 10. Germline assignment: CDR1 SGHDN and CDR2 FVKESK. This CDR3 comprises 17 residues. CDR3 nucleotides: TGTGCCAGCAGCCGGGGGACAGGGGGAACGGGGACCTACGAGCAGTACTTC. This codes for CASSRGTGGTGTYEQYF.

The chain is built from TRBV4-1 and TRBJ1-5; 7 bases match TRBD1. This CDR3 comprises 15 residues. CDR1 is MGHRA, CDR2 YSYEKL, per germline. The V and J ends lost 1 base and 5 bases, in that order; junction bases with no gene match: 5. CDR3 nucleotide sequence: TGCGCCAGCAGCCAAGTAGGGGGCGCCTATCAGCCCCAGCATTTT. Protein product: CASSQVGGAYQPQHF.

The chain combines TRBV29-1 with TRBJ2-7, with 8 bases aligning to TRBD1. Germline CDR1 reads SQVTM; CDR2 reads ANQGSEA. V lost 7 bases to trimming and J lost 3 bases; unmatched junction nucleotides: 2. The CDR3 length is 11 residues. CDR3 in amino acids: CSAGQGYEQYF. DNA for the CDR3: TGCAGCGCCGGACAGGGCTACGAGCAGTACTTC.

The CDR3 bases are TGTGCCAGCAGTGAAGGGAGGCGGGGCCCCTACAATGAGCAGTTCTTC. The encoded protein is CASSEGRRGPYNEQFF. The chain employs TRBV6-1 and TRBJ2-1; a weak D match, TRBD2 (6 bases). The CDR3 extends over 16 amino acids. Per germline, CDR1 MNHNS and CDR2 SASEGT. Trimming stripped 1 base from V and 2 bases from J, with 12 bases between.

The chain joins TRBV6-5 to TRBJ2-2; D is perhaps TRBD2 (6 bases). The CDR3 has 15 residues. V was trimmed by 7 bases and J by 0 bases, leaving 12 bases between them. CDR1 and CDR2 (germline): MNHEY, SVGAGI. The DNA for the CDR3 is TGTGCCAGCAATCCGTGGGGGGCGAACACCGGGGAGCTGTTTTTT. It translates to CASNPWGANTGELFF.

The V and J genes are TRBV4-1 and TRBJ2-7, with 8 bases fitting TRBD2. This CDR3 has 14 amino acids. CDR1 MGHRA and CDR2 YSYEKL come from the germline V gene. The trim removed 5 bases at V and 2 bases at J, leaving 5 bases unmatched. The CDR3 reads CASSARSGAYEQYF. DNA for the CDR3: TGCGCCAGCAGCGCTCGTAGCGGGGCCTACGAGCAGTACTTC.

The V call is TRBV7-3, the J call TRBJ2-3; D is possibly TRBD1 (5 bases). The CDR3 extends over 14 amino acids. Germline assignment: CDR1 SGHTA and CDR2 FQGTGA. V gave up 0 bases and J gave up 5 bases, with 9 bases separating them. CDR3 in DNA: TGTGCCAGCAGCTTAACAGGGGTTTTAGATACGCAGTATTTT. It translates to CASSLTGVLDTQYF.

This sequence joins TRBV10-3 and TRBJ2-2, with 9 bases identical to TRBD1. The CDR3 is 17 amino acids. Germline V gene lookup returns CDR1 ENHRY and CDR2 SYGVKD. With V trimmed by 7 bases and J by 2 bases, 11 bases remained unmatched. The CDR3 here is CAITSTKGQGNTGELFF. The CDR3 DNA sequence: TGTGCCATCACATCTACAAAGGGACAGGGTAACACCGGGGAGCTGTTTTTT.

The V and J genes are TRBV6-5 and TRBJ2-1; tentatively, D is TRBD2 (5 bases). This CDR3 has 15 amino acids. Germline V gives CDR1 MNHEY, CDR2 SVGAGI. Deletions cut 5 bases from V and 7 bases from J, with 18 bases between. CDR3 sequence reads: CASSRGLPKGNEQFF. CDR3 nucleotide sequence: TGTGCCAGCAGTCGCGGACTCCCAAAAGGTAATGAGCAGTTCTTC.

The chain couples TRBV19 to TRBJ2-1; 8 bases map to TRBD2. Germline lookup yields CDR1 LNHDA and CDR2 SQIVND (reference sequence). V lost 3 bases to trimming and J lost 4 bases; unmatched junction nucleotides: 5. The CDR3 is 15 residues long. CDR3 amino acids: CASSITGGAYNEQFF. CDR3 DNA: TGTGCCAGTAGTATCACGGGAGGGGCTTACAATGAGCAGTTCTTC. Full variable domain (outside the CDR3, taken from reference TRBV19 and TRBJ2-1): DGGITQSPKYLFRKEGQNVTLSCEQNLNHDAMYWYRQDPGQGLRLIYYSQIVNDFQKGDIAEGYSVSREKKESFPLTVTSAQKNPTAFYLCASSITGGAYNEQFFGPGTRLTVL.

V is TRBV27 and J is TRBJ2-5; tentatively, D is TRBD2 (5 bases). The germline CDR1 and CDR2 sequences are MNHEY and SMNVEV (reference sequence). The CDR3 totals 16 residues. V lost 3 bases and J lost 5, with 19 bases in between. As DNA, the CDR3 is TGTGCCAGCAGTTTGGGCCCGAGGGCTAGCCTTGAGACCCAGTACTTC. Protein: CASSLGPRASLETQYF.

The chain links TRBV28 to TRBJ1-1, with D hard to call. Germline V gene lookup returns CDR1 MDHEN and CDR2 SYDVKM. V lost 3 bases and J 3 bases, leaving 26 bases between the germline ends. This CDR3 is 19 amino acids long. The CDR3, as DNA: TGTGCCAGCAGTTTCTCTCCCTTCCCTGAGGCCGGGTTCTACACTGAAGCTTTCTTT. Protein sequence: CASSFSPFPEAGFYTEAFF.

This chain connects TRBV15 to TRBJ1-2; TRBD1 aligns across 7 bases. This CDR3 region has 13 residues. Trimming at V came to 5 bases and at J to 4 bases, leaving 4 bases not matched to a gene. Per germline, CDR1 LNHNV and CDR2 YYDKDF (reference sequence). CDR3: CATSVDRSYGYTF. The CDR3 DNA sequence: TGTGCCACCAGCGTGGACAGGAGCTATGGCTACACCTTC. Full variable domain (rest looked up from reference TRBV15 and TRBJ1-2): DAMVIQNPRYQVTQFGKPVTLSCSQTLNHNVMYWYQQKSSQAPKLLFHYYDKDFNNEADTPDNFQSRRPNTSFCFLDIRSPGLGDTAMYLCATSVDRSYGYTFGSGTRLTVV.